One T cell receptor (beta chain) is described in this entry. These data are taken from a study of blood T cells in healthy people across ages. Using a J-beta primer mix together with a sample-barcoded 5' primer, a second PCR was run for roughly 6 to 12 cycles. TCRdb re-called the 5' RACE reads through MiXCR, storing one row per CDR3 protein. This table has 550,000 to 600,000 distinct CDR3 sequences, more than 45% appearing once. J gave up 6 bases and V 5 bases, and 6 bases lay outside the gene matches. The CDR3 spans 13 residues. The chain is built from TRBV12-3 or TRBV12-4 and TRBJ1-1, with 7 bases that match TRBD1. This sequence originates from a man older than 75 in good health. Sequencing was carried out using blood. The CDR3 loop reads CASSTRQGPEAFF. In nucleotides, the CDR3 is TGTGCCAGCAGTACCCGACAGGGCCCTGAAGCTTTCTTT.